Presented here are 32 T cell receptor beta chains from one specimen sequenced in a study of cytomegalovirus exposure and HLA in healthy donors. The PCR made use of 60 Vbeta and 13 Jbeta primers. Here immunoSEQ multiplex PCR was the method, and the copy in TCRdb shows in-frame clones only, minus some. The data show about 150,000 clones, 75% seen once. The sequenced sample consisted of PBMCs. The receptors come from a man between 18 and 35 years old in good health and CMV-seropositive.

CDR3 sequence (DNA): TGTGCCAGCAGCTCGGGACTAGCGAGAGGGGACGGGGAGCTGTTTTTT. It encodes CASSSGLARGDGELFF. The rearrangement uses TRBV5-4 and TRBJ2-2; 10 nucleotides line up with TRBD2. The CDR3 contains 16 residues. The germline V gene encodes CDR1 SGHNT and CDR2 YYREEE (reference sequence). The V gene end was trimmed by 3 bases and the J gene end by 7 bases; junction bases not matched to a gene: 9.

V usage is TRBV29-1 and J usage is TRBJ1-1; no clear D. V was cut by 6 bases and J by 1 base, with 12 bases left in between. The CDR3 has 13 residues. CDR1 SQVTM and CDR2 ANQGSEA come from the germline V gene. As DNA, the CDR3 is TGCAGCGTCCGAGGTTTCAGGAACACTGAAGCTTTCTTT. Protein sequence: CSVRGFRNTEAFF. Drawing the rest from reference TRBV29-1 and TRBJ1-1, the complete variable domain is SAVISQKPSRDICQRGTSLTIQCQVDSQVTMMFWYRQQPGQSLTLIATANQGSEATYESGFVIDKFPISRPNLTFSTLTVSNMSPEDSSIYLCSVRGFRNTEAFFGQGTRLTVV.

The chain uses TRBV2 and TRBJ1-2, with D tentatively TRBD1 (5 bases). The CDR3 is made up of 13 amino acids. Germline V gives CDR1 SNHLY, CDR2 FYNNEI. Trimming removed 7 bases from V and 4 bases from J, with 13 bases in between. Here the CDR3 reads CASNSLRGYGYTF. The CDR3 DNA reads as TGTGCCAGCAATTCCCTTAGGGGCTATGGCTACACCTTC. Full variable domain (outside the CDR3, taken from reference TRBV2 and TRBJ1-2): EPEVTQTPSHQVTQMGQEVILRCVPISNHLYFYWYRQILGQKVEFLVSFYNNEISEKSEIFDDQFSVERPDGSNFTLKIRSTKLEDSAMYFCASNSLRGYGYTFGSGTRLTVV.

CDR3 protein: CASSPRRTRGGWANVLTF. CDR3 coding DNA: TGTGCCAGCAGCCCAAGAAGGACAAGGGGGGGTTGGGCCAACGTCCTGACTTTC. The V call is TRBV21-1, the J call TRBJ2-6; the DNA was not compared with TRBD2, the D call given in the table. TRBV21-1 is a recognized pseudogene. The CDR3 totals 18 residues.

This chain uses TRBV29-1 with TRBJ2-3; 8 nucleotides align to TRBD2. The V and J ends lost 5 bases and 2 bases, in that order; junction bases with no gene match: 3. CDR1 and CDR2 (germline): SQVTM, ANQGSEA. CDR3 length: 13 amino acids. This chain's CDR3 is CSVTAGVTDTQYF. CDR3 DNA sequence: TGCAGCGTTACAGCGGGGGTCACAGATACGCAGTATTTT.

The rearrangement links TRBV6-5 to TRBJ2-7, with 10 bases aligning to TRBD1. Germline-derived CDR1 and CDR2 are MNHEY and SVGAGI. The CDR3 extends over 15 amino acids. V trimming: 6 bases; J trimming: 1 base; junction bases outside the gene matches: 6. CDR3 DNA: TGTGCCAGCAGCCGGACAGGGGGGTTATCCTACGAGCAGTACTTC. This encodes CASSRTGGLSYEQYF.

The genes are TRBV27 and TRBJ2-3; D is unclear. CDR3 length: 13 residues. The V and J ends lost 8 bases and 0 bases respectively, with 9 bases between them. Germline-derived CDR1 and CDR2 are MNHEY and SMNVEV (reference sequence). The CDR3 DNA is TGTGCCAGCCGACTCACTAGCACAGATACGCAGTATTTT. Its protein is CASRLTSTDTQYF.

The gene calls are TRBV7-7 and TRBJ2-5; D is perhaps TRBD2 (6 bases). Germline V gene lookup returns CDR1 SSHAT and CDR2 FNYEAQ (reference sequence). V was pared by 4 bases and J by 3 bases, with 9 bases between. This CDR3 has 13 amino acids. The chain's CDR3 is CASSSGTEETQYF. CDR3 DNA: TGTGCCAGCAGCTCCGGGACTGAAGAGACCCAGTACTTC.

The V gene is TRBV6-1, the J gene TRBJ2-3, with 9 bases lining up with TRBD2. The trim removed 2 bases at V and 2 bases at J, leaving 8 bases unmatched. The CDR3 loop spans 17 amino acids. Germline loops: CDR1 MNHNS, CDR2 SASEGT. The CDR3 loop is CASSELREGYHTDTQYF. The CDR3 DNA is TGTGCCAGCAGTGAATTGCGGGAGGGGTATCACACAGATACGCAGTATTTT.

V usage is TRBV19 and J usage is TRBJ2-1; D may be TRBD2 (6 bases). The germline V gene has CDR1 LNHDA and CDR2 SQIVND (reference sequence). This CDR3 is 16 amino acids long. Deletions cut 7 bases from V and 3 bases from J, with 19 bases between. The CDR3 region is CASNSAGPNLYNEQFF. CDR3 in DNA: TGTGCCAGTAATTCAGCGGGCCCCAACCTCTACAATGAGCAGTTCTTC.

This clone was found a few times. This chain connects TRBV7-3 to TRBJ1-1, with D perhaps TRBD1 (6 bases). The germline V gene encodes CDR1 SGHTA and CDR2 FQGTGA. V was pared by 3 bases and J by 4 bases, with 9 bases between. The CDR3 totals 13 residues. CDR3 sequence: CASSFKGGTEAFF. The CDR3 DNA is TGTGCCAGCAGCTTTAAAGGGGGCACTGAAGCTTTCTTT.

The chain has TRBV30 and TRBJ1-1; a weak D match, TRBD1 (6 bases). Deletions cut 4 bases from V and 5 bases from J, with 14 bases between. This CDR3 contains 13 residues. From germline, CDR1 is GTSNPN and CDR2 SVGIG (reference sequence). CDR3 in amino acids: CAWMPRGATEAFF. The CDR3 nucleotides are TGTGCCTGGATGCCCCGGGGGGCTACTGAAGCTTTCTTT.

V gene TRBV9 combines with J gene TRBJ2-1, with TRBD2 matching over 14 bases. Germline V CDR1 and CDR2: SGDLS, YYNGEE. V lost 4 bases, J lost 8 bases, and 11 bases stayed unmatched. The CDR3 has 17 amino acids. The CDR3: CASSPGLAGGPGHEQFF. The CDR3 DNA follows: TGTGCCAGCAGCCCTGGACTAGCGGGAGGTCCTGGCCATGAGCAGTTCTTC.

This clone was seen a single time. The chain joins TRBV5-1 to TRBJ2-3, with D unresolved. V was shortened by 4 bases and J by 6 bases, with 18 bases between the two germline ends. The CDR3 sequence is 15 residues long. Germline CDR1 SGHRS, CDR2 YFSETQ. In nucleotides, the CDR3 is TGCGCCAGCAGCCTGCTAAACCCTGTTTGGGATACGCAGTATTTT. It is translated as CASSLLNPVWDTQYF.

The V call is TRBV6-1, the J call TRBJ1-1; the match to TRBD1 covers 7 bases. This CDR3 region has 14 residues. Germline-derived CDR1 and CDR2 are MNHNS and SASEGT. The ends lost 10 bases at V and 0 bases at J; junction bases unmatched: 8. This CDR3 is CATLWGTVNTEAFF. In DNA, the CDR3 is TGTGCCACCTTGTGGGGGACAGTGAACACTGAAGCTTTCTTT.

This chain uses TRBV6-4 with TRBJ2-1; 12 nucleotides align to TRBD2. CDR1 and CDR2 from the germline V gene are MRHNA and SNTAGT. With 7 bases clipped from V and 9 bases from J, the junction kept 16 bases outside the gene matches. The CDR3 is 17 amino acids. This CDR3 reads CASTSPLGLAGISEQFF. DNA of the CDR3: TGTGCCAGCACCTCACCACTGGGACTAGCGGGCATAAGTGAGCAGTTCTTC.

V and J are TRBV4-1 and TRBJ2-7; perhaps TRBD1 as D (5 bases). Germline CDR1 and CDR2: MGHRA and YSYEKL. V lost 0 bases and J 4 bases, leaving 13 bases between the germline ends. The CDR3 consists of 15 residues. DNA of the CDR3: TGCGCCAGCAGCCAAGATCCCAGGGCCCTATACGAGCAGTACTTC. Protein product: CASSQDPRALYEQYF.

The CDR3 loop reads CASSSMRTSGPSSYEQYF. The CDR3 bases are TGCGCCAGCAGCTCAATGAGGACTAGCGGACCTAGCTCCTACGAGCAGTACTTC. The gene calls are TRBV5-1 and TRBJ2-5; 10 nucleotides agree with TRBD2. The last part of the DNA fits TRBJ2-7 better; the J call may be wrong. Germline assignment: CDR1 SGHRS and CDR2 YFSETQ. The CDR3 runs to 18 residues.

This chain uses TRBV4-2 with TRBJ2-7; 8 nucleotides align to TRBD2. The length of the CDR3 is 18 residues. Germline V CDR1 and CDR2: LGHNA, YNFKEQ. Losses at the gene ends were 5 bases for V and 0 bases for J; bases not matched to a gene: 15. Here the CDR3 reads CASSSAGKGSGNSYEQYF. The CDR3 nucleotides are TGTGCCAGCAGCTCGGCCGGGAAGGGTAGCGGGAACTCCTACGAGCAGTACTTC.

The chain combines TRBV28 with TRBJ2-7, with D possibly TRBD1 on 5 matching bases. The CDR3 has 14 residues. Germline V gives CDR1 MDHEN, CDR2 SYDVKM. Trimming took off 2 bases at V and 6 bases at J, with 14 bases between the two ends. The CDR3 reads CASSLGQGPLEQYF. The CDR3 nucleotides are TGTGCCAGCAGTTTAGGGCAGGGTCCACTCGAGCAGTACTTC.

This clone was counted once. The chain employs TRBV10-1 and TRBJ2-5, with TRBD1 as a possible D gene (5 bases). V dropped 0 bases and J dropped 4 bases, with 12 bases sitting between them. The germline gives CDR1 WNHNN, CDR2 SYGVQD (reference sequence). This CDR3 has 15 amino acids. CDR3 in DNA: TGCGCCAGCAGTGAGTCGGGCAGGGTGGGAGAGACCCAGTACTTC. Encoded protein: CASSESGRVGETQYF.

J is TRBJ2-7 and V is TRBV7-2; D is unclear. This CDR3 has 13 residues. Trimming stripped 0 bases from V and 3 bases from J, with 6 bases between. The V gene's germline CDR1 is SGHTA and CDR2 FQGNSA. Here the CDR3 reads CASSLAPDYEQYF. In DNA form, the CDR3 reads TGTGCCAGCAGCTTAGCGCCAGACTACGAGCAGTACTTC.

The rearrangement joins TRBV27 to TRBJ2-7, with D maybe TRBD1 (6 bases). Germline lookup yields CDR1 MNHEY and CDR2 SMNVEV (reference sequence). Deletions cut 5 bases from V and 3 bases from J, with 14 bases between. This CDR3 contains 14 residues. CDR3 in amino acids: CASSGFRGSYEQYF. Here the CDR3 DNA reads TGTGCCAGCAGTGGCTTCAGGGGTAGCTACGAGCAGTACTTC.

The J gene is TRBJ2-2, the V gene TRBV27; 7 bases map to TRBD1. J gave up 6 bases and V 6 bases, and 7 bases lay outside the gene matches. Germline assignment: CDR1 MNHEY and CDR2 SMNVEV (reference sequence). The CDR3 loop spans 14 amino acids. The CDR3 coding sequence is TGTGCCAGCAGAGCGGACAGGTTCGCCGGGGAGCTGTTTTTT. Translating it yields CASRADRFAGELFF.

The rearrangement uses TRBV29-1 and TRBJ2-1, with 7 bases identical to TRBD1. The CDR3 has 15 amino acids. The junction had 9 bases not matched to a gene; V was cut back by 4 bases and J by 3 bases. CDR1 and CDR2 (germline): SQVTM, ANQGSEA. Here the CDR3 DNA reads TGCAGCGTTGGAATCCTGGGACAGAACTACAATGAGCAGTTCTTC. Its translation is CSVGILGQNYNEQFF.

V usage is TRBV28 and J usage is TRBJ2-3; 8 bases align to TRBD2. After removal of 5 bases from V and 0 bases from J, the junction contained 13 bases not matched to a gene. The CDR3 has 18 amino acids. CDR1 and CDR2 (germline): MDHEN, SYDVKM. DNA for the CDR3: TGTGCCAGCAGTAAATCCCCTCGGGCTAGCGGGAGCACAGATACGCAGTATTTT. Amino acids: CASSKSPRASGSTDTQYF.

The CDR3 DNA follows: TGCAGCGTTGTTTGGAGACAGGGGGCTGAGGAGCAGTACTTC. Translated: CSVVWRQGAEEQYF. The rearrangement joins TRBV29-1 to TRBJ2-7, with TRBD1 matching 10 bases. V shed 4 bases, J shed 7 bases, and the junction held 10 bases outside the gene matches. The CDR3 covers 14 residues. Germline CDR1 reads SQVTM; CDR2 reads ANQGSEA.

This chain connects TRBV20-1 to TRBJ2-7; D ambiguous. The CDR3 has 11 amino acids. Germline CDR1 DFQATT, CDR2 SNEGSKA (reference sequence). DNA for the CDR3: TGCACCCCCTACGATAGCTACGAGCAGTACTTC. Translating it yields CTPYDSYEQYF.

The chain employs TRBV27 and TRBJ1-5; 9 bases fit TRBD1. The trim removed 3 bases at V and 7 bases at J, leaving 7 bases unmatched. The CDR3 sequence is 15 residues long. Germline assignment: CDR1 MNHEY and CDR2 SMNVEV (reference sequence). The CDR3 sequence is CASSLGTGPSQPQHF. DNA for the CDR3: TGTGCCAGCAGTTTGGGGACAGGGCCCTCCCAGCCCCAGCATTTT.

This CDR3 reads CASNSRQRYEQYF. In DNA, the CDR3 is TGTGCCAGCAATTCTCGACAGCGCTACGAGCAGTACTTC. This chain joins TRBV6-1 and TRBJ2-7; TRBD1 is a possible D gene (5 bases). CDR3 length: 13 residues. Germline V lookup: CDR1 MNHNS, CDR2 SASEGT. Trimming stripped 7 bases from V and 3 bases from J, with 13 bases between.

The genes are TRBV7-9 and TRBJ2-2; possibly TRBD1 for D (5 bases). Germline CDR1 reads SEHNR; CDR2 reads FQNEAQ (reference sequence). Trimming stripped 3 bases from V and 1 base from J, with 9 bases between. This CDR3 has 15 residues. CDR3 in amino acids: CASSFATVNTGELFF. DNA for the CDR3: TGTGCCAGCAGCTTCGCGACAGTGAACACCGGGGAGCTGTTTTTT.

The chain joins TRBV6-1 to TRBJ1-2; 9 nucleotides match TRBD1. Germline V CDR1 and CDR2: MNHNS, SASEGT. The V segment lost 3 bases and the J segment 3 bases; nucleotides outside the gene matches: 5. The CDR3 is 15 amino acids. CDR3 in amino acids: CASSEPGQGDYGYTF. The CDR3 DNA reads TGTGCCAGCAGTGAGCCGGGACAGGGTGACTATGGCTACACCTTC.